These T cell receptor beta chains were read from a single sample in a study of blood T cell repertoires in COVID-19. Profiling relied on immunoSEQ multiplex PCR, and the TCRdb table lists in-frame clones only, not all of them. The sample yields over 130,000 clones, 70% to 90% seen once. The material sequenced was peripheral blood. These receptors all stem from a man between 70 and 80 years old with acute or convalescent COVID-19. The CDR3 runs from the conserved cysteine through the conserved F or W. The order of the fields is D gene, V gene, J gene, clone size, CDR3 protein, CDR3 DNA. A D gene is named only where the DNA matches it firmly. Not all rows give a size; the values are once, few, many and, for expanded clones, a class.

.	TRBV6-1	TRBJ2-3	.	CASSETGITDTQYF	TGTGCCAGCAGTGAAACAGGGATCACAGATACGCAGTATTTT
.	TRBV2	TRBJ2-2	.	CASSELARLTGELFF	TGTGCCAGCAGTGAATTGGCCAGATTAACCGGGGAGCTGTTTTTT
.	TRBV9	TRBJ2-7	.	CASSVASSGDYEQYF	TGTGCCAGCAGCGTAGCGAGTAGCGGAGACTACGAGCAGTACTTC
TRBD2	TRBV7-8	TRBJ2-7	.	CASSSGGFHEQYF	TGTGCCAGCAGCTCGGGGGGATTCCACGAGCAGTACTTC
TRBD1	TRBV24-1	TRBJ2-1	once	CATSLTGGSYNEQFF	TGTGCCACCAGCCTTACAGGGGGCTCCTACAATGAGCAGTTCTTC
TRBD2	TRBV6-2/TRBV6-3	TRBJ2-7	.	CASSWGSGSLEQYF	TGTGCCAGCAGTTGGGGTAGCGGGAGTCTCGAGCAGTACTTC
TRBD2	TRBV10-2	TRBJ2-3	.	CASIGGSWTDTQYF	TGCGCCAGCATAGGCGGGAGTTGGACAGATACGCAGTATTTT
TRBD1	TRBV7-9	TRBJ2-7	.	CASSFGDRSSYEQYF	TGTGCCAGCAGCTTTGGGGACAGGAGCTCCTACGAGCAGTACTTC
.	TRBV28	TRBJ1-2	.	CASSFGVYGYTF	TGTGCCAGCAGTTTTGGAGTTTATGGCTACACCTTC
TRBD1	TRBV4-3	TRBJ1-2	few	CASSQDLLGTGANYGYTF	TGCGCCAGCAGCCAAGATTTACTCGGGACAGGAGCTAACTATGGCTACACCTTC
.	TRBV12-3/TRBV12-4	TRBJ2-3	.	CASSSGDTQYF	TGTGCCAGCAGTTCAGGGGATACGCAGTATTTT
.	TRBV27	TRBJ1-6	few	CASSFSQNNSPLHF	TGTGCCAGCAGTTTTTCACAGAATAATTCACCCCTCCACTTT
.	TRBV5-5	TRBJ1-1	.	CASSSGSGYAEAFF	TGTGCCAGCAGCTCGGGTTCCGGCTACGCTGAAGCTTTCTTT
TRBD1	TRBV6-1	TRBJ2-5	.	CASSENRGVSETQYF	TGTGCCAGCAGTGAAAACAGGGGGGTGTCAGAGACCCAGTACTTC
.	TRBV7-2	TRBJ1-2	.	CASSLDLGQVNGYTF	TGTGCCAGCAGCTTAGACCTGGGGCAGGTCAATGGCTACACCTTC
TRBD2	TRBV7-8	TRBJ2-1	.	CASSLFGTRDFDEQFF	TGTGCCAGCAGCTTATTCGGGACTAGAGATTTCGATGAGCAGTTCTTC
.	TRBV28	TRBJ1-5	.	CASRRVNQPQHF	TGTGCCAGCAGACGCGTTAATCAGCCCCAGCATTTT
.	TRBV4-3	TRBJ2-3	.	CASSQALGGSSTDTQYF	TGCGCCAGCAGCCAAGCGCTGGGCGGGTCTAGCACAGATACGCAGTATTTT
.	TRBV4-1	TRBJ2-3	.	CASSQDPQGADTQYF	TGCGCCAGCAGCCAAGACCCCCAGGGCGCAGATACGCAGTATTTT
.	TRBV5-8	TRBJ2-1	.	CASVTSSYNEQFF	TGTGCCAGCGTAACTAGCTCCTACAATGAGCAGTTCTTC
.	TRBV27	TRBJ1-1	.	CASSSTGFAAEAFF	TGTGCCAGCAGTTCCACAGGGTTTGCCGCTGAAGCTTTCTTT
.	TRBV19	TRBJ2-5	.	CASSIVFNGQETQYF	TGTGCCAGTAGTATAGTGTTTAACGGCCAAGAGACCCAGTACTTC
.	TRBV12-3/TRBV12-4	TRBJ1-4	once	CASGHSTNEKLFF	TGTGCCAGCGGGCACTCAACTAATGAAAAACTGTTTTTT
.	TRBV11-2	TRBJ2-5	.	CASSLQQGPQETQYF	TGTGCCAGCAGCTTACAACAGGGACCTCAAGAGACCCAGTACTTC
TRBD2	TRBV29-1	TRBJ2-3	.	CSGGSASGAGDTQYF	TGCAGCGGAGGTTCGGCTAGCGGGGCAGGCGATACGCAGTATTTT
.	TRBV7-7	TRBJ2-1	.	CASSLNGGSYNEQFF	TGTGCTAGCAGCTTAAACGGGGGCTCCTACAATGAGCAGTTCTTC
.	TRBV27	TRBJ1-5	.	CASSFKGSGDNQPQHF	TGTGCCAGCAGTTTTAAGGGTTCAGGGGACAATCAGCCCCAGCATTTT
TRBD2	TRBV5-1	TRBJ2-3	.	CASSVGLATDTQYF	TGCGCCAGCAGTGTAGGACTAGCGACGGATACGCAGTATTTT
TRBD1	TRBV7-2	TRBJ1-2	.	CASSPGTGGLYGYTF	TGTGCCAGCAGCCCCGGGACAGGGGGTCTCTATGGCTACACCTTC
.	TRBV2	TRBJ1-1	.	CASSEAGVGAFF	TGTGCCAGCAGTGAGGCAGGGGTAGGAGCTTTCTTT
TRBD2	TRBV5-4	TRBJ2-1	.	CASRYRGRDPYEQFF	TGTGCCAGCAGGTATCGCGGGAGGGACCCTTATGAGCAGTTCTTC
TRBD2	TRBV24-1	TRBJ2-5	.	CATSEGSGRALETQYF	TGTGCCACCAGTGAAGGAAGCGGGAGGGCCTTGGAGACCCAGTACTTC
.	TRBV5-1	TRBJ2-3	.	CASSLTSHFTDTQYF	TGCGCCAGCAGCTTGACGAGTCACTTCACAGATACGCAGTATTTT
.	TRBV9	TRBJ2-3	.	CASSVGTGLDTQYF	TGTGCCAGCAGCGTCGGAACAGGGTTAGATACGCAGTATTTT
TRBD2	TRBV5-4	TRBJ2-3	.	CASSTLGGVTDTQYF	TGTGCCAGCAGCACCCTGGGAGGGGTTACAGATACGCAGTATTTT
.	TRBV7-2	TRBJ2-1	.	CASSFDWYNEQFF	TGTGCCAGCAGCTTCGACTGGTACAATGAGCAGTTCTTC
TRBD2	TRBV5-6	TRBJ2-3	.	CASSLRGTSGRLDTQYF	TGTGCCAGCAGCTTACGAGGGACTAGCGGGAGATTAGATACGCAGTATTTT
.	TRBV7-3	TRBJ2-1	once	CASSQWWASEQFF	TGTGCCAGCAGCCAATGGTGGGCGAGTGAGCAGTTCTTC
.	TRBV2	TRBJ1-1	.	CASSETGTRETEAFF	TGTGCCAGCAGTGAGACCGGGACAAGGGAAACAGAAGCTTTCTTT
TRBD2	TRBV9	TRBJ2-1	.	CASSVTGLEAEQFF	TGTGCCAGCAGCGTTACAGGACTAGAGGCTGAGCAGTTCTTC
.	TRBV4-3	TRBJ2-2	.	CASSQDRRSQTGELFF	TGCGCCAGCAGCCAAGATCGGAGGTCGCAGACCGGGGAGCTGTTTTTT
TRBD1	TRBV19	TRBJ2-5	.	CASSIVQGAWETQYF	TGTGCCAGTAGTATAGTCCAGGGGGCATGGGAGACCCAGTACTTC
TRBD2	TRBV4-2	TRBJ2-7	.	CASSQALGLAGAYEQYF	TGTGCCAGCAGCCAAGCTCTAGGGCTAGCGGGAGCCTACGAGCAGTACTTC
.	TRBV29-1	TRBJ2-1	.	CSVYSGHNEQFF	TGCAGCGTTTACAGCGGACACAATGAGCAGTTCTTC
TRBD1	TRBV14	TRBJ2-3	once	CASSQDRVSTDTQYF	TGTGCCAGCAGCCAGGACAGGGTTAGCACAGATACGCAGTATTTT
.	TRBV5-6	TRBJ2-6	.	CASSPGQLSFSGANVLTF	TGTGCCAGCAGCCCCGGACAGCTATCCTTCTCTGGGGCCAACGTCCTGACTTTC
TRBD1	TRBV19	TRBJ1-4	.	CASSTRTGGEKLFF	TGTGCCAGTAGTACACGGACAGGGGGGGAAAAACTGTTTTTT
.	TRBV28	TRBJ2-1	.	CASSRPFNEQFF	TGTGCCAGCAGCCGTCCTTTTAATGAGCAGTTCTTC
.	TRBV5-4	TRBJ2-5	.	CASSSSRAGRGDETQYF	TGTGCCAGCAGCTCCTCCAGGGCGGGCAGGGGAGACGAGACCCAGTACTTC
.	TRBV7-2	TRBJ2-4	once	CASSLALSQGGSPVAKNIQYF	TGTGCCAGCAGCTTAGCGTTGTCGCAGGGTGGTAGTCCAGTAGCCAAAAACATTCAGTACTTC
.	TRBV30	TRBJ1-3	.	CAWSLRAGSGNTIYF	TGTGCCTGGAGTCTCAGGGCTGGCTCTGGAAACACCATATATTTT
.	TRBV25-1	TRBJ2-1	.	CASSGTGNEQFF	TGTGCCAGCAGTGGAACGGGCAATGAGCAGTTCTTC
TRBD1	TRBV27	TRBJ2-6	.	CASSKQGAGANVLTF	TGTGCCAGCAGCAAACAGGGGGCTGGGGCCAACGTCCTGACTTTC
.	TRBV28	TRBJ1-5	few	CASSLVRGNQPQHF	TGTGCCAGCAGTTTGGTTCGGGGAAATCAGCCCCAGCATTTT
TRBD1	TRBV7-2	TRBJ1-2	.	CASAGQANYGYTF	TGTGCCAGCGCCGGACAGGCTAACTATGGCTACACCTTC
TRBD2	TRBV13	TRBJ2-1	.	CASSTLAGGSTNEQFF	TGTGCCAGCAGCACTCTAGCGGGAGGGTCAACGAATGAGCAGTTCTTC
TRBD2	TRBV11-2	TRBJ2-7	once	CASSFGTSGSGEQYF	TGTGCCAGCAGCTTCGGGACTAGCGGGAGCGGCGAGCAGTACTTC
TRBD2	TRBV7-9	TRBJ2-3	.	CASLRAGPMTSTDTQYF	TGTGCCAGCCTGCGAGCGGGGCCGATGACTAGCACAGATACGCAGTATTTT
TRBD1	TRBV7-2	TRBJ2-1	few	CASNRDRAYNEQFF	TGTGCCAGCAACCGGGACAGGGCTTACAATGAGCAGTTCTTC
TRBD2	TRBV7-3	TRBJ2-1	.	CASSTSGSSYNEQFF	TGTGCCAGCAGCACTAGCGGGAGCTCCTACAATGAGCAGTTCTTC